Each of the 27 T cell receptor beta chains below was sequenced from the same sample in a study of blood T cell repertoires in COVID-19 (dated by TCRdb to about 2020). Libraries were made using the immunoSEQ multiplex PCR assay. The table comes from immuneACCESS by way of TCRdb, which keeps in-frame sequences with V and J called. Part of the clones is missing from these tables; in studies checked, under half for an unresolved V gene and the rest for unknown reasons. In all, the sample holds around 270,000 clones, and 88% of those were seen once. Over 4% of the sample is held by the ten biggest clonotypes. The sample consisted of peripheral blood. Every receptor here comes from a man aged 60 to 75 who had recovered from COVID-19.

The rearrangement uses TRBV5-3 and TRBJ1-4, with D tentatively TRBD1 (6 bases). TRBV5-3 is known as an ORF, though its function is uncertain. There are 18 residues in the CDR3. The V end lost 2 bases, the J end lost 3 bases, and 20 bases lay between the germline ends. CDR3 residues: CARSFIRDTLGANEKLFF. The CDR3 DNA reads TGTGCCAGAAGCTTTATTCGGGACACCCTAGGGGCTAATGAAAAACTGTTTTTT.

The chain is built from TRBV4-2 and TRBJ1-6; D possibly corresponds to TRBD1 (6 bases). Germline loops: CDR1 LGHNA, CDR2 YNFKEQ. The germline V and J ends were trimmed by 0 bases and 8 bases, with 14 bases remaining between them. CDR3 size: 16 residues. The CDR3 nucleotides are TGTGCCAGCAGCCAAGATCAGTACAGGGTCGATTCACCCCTCCACTTT. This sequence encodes CASSQDQYRVDSPLHF.

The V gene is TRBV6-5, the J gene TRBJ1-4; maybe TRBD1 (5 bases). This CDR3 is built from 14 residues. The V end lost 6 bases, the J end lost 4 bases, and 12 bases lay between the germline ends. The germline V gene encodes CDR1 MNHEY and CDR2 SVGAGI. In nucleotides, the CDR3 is TGTGCCAGCAGATTAAGGGGTAGTAATGAAAAACTGTTTTTT. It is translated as CASRLRGSNEKLFF.

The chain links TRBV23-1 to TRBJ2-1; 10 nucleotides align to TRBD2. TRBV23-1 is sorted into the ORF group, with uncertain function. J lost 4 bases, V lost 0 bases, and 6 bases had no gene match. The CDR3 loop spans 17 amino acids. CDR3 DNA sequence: TGCGCCAGCAGTCAATCGTGTCTAGCGGGGGCTTACAATGAGCAGTTCTTC. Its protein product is CASSQSCLAGAYNEQFF.

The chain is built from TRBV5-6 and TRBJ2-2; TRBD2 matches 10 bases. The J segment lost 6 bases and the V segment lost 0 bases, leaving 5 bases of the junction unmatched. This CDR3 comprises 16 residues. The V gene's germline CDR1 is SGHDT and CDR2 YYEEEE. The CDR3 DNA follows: TGTGCCAGCAGCTTGGGGCTAGCGGGGGTCCCCGGGGAGCTGTTTTTT. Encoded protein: CASSLGLAGVPGELFF.

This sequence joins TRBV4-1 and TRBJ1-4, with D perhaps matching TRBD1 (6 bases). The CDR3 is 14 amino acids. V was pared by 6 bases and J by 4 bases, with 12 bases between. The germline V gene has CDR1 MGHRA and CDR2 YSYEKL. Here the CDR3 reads CASRGGALNEKLFF. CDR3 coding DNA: TGCGCCAGCAGGGGGGGGGCGCTTAATGAAAAACTGTTTTTT.

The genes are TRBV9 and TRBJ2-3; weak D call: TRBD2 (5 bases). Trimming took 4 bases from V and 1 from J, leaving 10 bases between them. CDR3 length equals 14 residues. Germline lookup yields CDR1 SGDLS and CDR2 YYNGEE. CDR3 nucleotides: TGTGCCAGCAGCCCCGTGCGGGGCACAGATACGCAGTATTTT. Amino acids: CASSPVRGTDTQYF. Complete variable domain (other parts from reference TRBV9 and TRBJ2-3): DSGVTQTPKHLITATGQRVTLRCSPRSGDLSVYWYQQSLDQGLQFLIQYYNGEERAKGNILERFSAQQFPDLHSELNLSSLELGDSALYFCASSPVRGTDTQYFGPGTRLTVL.

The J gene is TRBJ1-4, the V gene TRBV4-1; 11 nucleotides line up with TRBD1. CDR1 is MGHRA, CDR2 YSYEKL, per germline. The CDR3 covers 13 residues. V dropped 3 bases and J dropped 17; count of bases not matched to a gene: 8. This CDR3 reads CASSHRGDRGKFF. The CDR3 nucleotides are TGCGCCAGCAGCCATCGAGGGGACAGGGGGAAATTTTTT.

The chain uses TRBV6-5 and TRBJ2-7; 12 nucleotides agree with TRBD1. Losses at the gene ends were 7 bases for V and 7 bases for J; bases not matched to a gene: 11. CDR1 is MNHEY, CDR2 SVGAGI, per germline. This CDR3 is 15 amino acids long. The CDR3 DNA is TGTGCCAGCATCCTAGGGACAGGGGGCCCCGGGGAGCAGTACTTC. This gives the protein CASILGTGGPGEQYF.

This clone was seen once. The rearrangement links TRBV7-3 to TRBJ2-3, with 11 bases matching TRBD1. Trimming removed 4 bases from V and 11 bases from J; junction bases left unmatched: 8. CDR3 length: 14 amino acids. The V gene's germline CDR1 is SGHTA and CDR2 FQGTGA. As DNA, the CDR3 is TGTGCCAGCAGCTCGGGACAGGGGGGTAGTGTGCAGTATTTT. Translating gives CASSSGQGGSVQYF.

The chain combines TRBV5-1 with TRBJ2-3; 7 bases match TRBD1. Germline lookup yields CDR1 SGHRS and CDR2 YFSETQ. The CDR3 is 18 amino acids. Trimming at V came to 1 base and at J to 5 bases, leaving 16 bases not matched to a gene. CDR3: CASSLQSTGPTSVDTQYF. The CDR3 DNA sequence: TGCGCCAGCAGCTTGCAGTCGACAGGGCCTACCTCCGTAGATACGCAGTATTTT.

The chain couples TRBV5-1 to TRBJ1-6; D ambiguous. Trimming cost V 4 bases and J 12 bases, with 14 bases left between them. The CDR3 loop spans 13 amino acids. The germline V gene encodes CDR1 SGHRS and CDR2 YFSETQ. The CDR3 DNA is TGCGCCAGCAGCCCCTCCTCAGAACGACCCCTCCACTTT. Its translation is CASSPSSERPLHF.

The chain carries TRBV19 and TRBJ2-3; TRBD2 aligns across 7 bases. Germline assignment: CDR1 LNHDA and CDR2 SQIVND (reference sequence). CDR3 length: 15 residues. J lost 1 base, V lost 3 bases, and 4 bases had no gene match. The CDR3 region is CASSIKRGRTDTQYF. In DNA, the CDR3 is TGTGCCAGTAGTATTAAGCGGGGACGCACAGATACGCAGTATTTT.

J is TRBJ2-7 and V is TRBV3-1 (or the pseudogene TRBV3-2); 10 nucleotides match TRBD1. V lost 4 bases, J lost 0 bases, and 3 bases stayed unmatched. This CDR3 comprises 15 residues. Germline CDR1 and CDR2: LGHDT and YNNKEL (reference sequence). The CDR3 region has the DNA TGTGCCAGCAGCCCGGGACAGGGGAGCTCCTACGAGCAGTACTTC. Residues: CASSPGQGSSYEQYF.

CDR3 sequence: CAWSDNEQFF. Here the CDR3 DNA reads TGTGCCTGGAGCGACAATGAGCAGTTCTTC. The chain uses TRBV30 and TRBJ2-1; D remains ambiguous. Per the germline V gene, CDR1 is GTSNPN and CDR2 is SVGIG (reference sequence). This CDR3 has 10 amino acids. The V end was cut by 3 bases, the J end by 5 bases, with 2 bases between.

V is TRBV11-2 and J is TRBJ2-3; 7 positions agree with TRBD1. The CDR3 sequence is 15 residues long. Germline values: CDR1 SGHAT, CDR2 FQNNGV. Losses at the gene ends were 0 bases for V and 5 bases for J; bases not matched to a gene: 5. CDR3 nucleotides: TGTGCCAGCAGCTTAGAGGGACAGCGGAGAGATACGCAGTATTTT. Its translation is CASSLEGQRRDTQYF.

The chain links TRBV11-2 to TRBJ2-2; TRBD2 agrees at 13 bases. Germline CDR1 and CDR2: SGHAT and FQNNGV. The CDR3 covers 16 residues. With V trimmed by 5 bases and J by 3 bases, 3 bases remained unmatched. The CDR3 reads CASSPGLAGDTGELFF. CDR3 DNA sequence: TGTGCCAGCAGCCCCGGACTAGCGGGGGACACCGGGGAGCTGTTTTTT.

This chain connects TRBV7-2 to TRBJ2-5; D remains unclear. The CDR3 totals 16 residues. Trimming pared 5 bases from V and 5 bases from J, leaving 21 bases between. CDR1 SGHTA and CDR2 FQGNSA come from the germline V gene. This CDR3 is CASSPRGLHGGETQYF. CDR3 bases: TGTGCCAGCAGCCCTCGCGGTCTACACGGTGGTGAGACCCAGTACTTC.

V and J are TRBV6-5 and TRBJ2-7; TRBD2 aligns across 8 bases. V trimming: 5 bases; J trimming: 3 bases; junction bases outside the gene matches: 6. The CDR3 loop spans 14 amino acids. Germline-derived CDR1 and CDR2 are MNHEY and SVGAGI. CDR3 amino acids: CASSKRGPDYEQYF. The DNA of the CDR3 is TGTGCCAGCAGTAAGCGGGGGCCCGACTACGAGCAGTACTTC.

The CDR3 sequence: CASSVTGGEDEQFF. DNA for the CDR3: TGTGCCAGCAGCGTAACAGGGGGGGAGGATGAGCAGTTCTTC. The chain has TRBV9 and TRBJ2-1; a weak D match, TRBD1 (8 bases). The CDR3 consists of 14 residues. Germline V gene lookup returns CDR1 SGDLS and CDR2 YYNGEE. V lost 1 base, J lost 8 bases, and 13 bases lay in between.

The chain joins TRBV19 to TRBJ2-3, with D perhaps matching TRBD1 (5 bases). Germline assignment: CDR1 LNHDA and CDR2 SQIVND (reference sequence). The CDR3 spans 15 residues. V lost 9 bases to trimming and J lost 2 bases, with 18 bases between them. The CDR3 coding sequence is TGTGCCAGCCGCAATGGGGCTACCTACACAGATACGCAGTATTTT. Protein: CASRNGATYTDTQYF. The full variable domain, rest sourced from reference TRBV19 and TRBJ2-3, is DGGITQSPKYLFRKEGQNVTLSCEQNLNHDAMYWYRQDPGQGLRLIYYSQIVNDFQKGDIAEGYSVSREKKESFPLTVTSAQKNPTAFYLCASRNGATYTDTQYFGPGTRLTVL.

CDR3 nucleotides: TGCAGCGTTGTGGGACTAGCGGCTGCAAACAGCTCCTACGAGCAGTACTTC. Protein: CSVVGLAAANSSYEQYF. The chain couples TRBV29-1 to TRBJ2-7; 11 nucleotides align to TRBD2. Germline trimming cut 4 bases from V and 0 bases from J; bases unmatched to any gene: 11. This CDR3 region has 17 residues. The germline CDR1 and CDR2 sequences are SQVTM and ANQGSEA.

CDR3 residues: CASSYAATGNQPQHF. As DNA, the CDR3 is TGTGCCAGCAGTTACGCGGCTACTGGGAATCAGCCCCAGCATTTT. The chain recombines TRBV6-2 or TRBV6-3 with TRBJ1-5; D remains ambiguous. Germline CDR1 MNHEY, CDR2 SVGEGT. This CDR3 contains 15 residues. V was pared by 2 bases and J by 4 bases, with 12 bases between.

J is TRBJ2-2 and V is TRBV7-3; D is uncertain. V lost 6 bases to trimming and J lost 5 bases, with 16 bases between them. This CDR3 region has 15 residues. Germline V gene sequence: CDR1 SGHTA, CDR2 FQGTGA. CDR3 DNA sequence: TGTGCCAGCAGGGTAAACTCCAACCCGACCGGGGAGCTGTTTTTT. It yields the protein CASRVNSNPTGELFF.

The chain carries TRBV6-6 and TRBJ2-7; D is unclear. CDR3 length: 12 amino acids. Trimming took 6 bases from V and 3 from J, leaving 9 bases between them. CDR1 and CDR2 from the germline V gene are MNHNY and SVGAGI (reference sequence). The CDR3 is CASSHDNYEQYF. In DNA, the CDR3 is TGTGCCAGCAGCCACGACAACTACGAGCAGTACTTC.

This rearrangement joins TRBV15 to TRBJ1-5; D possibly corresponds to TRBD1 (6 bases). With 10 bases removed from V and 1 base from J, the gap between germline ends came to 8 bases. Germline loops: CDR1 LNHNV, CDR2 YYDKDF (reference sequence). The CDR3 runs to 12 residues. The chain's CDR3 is CASGQSNQPQHF. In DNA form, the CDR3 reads TGTGCCAGCGGACAGAGCAATCAGCCCCAGCATTTT.

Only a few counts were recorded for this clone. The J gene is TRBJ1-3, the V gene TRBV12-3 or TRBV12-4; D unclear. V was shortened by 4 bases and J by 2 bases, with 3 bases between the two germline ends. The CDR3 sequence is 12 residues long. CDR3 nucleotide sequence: TGTGCCAGCAGTTCCACTGGAAACACCATATATTTT. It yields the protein CASSSTGNTIYF.